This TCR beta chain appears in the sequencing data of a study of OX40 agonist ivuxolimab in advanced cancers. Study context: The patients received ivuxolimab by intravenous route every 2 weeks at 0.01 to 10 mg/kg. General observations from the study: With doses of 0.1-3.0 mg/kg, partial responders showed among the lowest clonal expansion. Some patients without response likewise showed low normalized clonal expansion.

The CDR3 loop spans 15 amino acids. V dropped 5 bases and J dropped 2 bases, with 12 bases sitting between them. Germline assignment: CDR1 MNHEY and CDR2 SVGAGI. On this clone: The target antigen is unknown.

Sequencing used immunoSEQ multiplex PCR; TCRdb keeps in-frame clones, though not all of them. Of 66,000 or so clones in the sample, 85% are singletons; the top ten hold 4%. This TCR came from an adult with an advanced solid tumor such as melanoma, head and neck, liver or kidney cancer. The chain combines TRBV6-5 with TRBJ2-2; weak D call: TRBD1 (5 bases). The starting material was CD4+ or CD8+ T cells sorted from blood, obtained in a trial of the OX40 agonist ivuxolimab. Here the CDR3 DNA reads TGTGCCAGCAGTAGACACACAGGAAACACCGGGGAGCTGTTTTTT. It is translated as CASSRHTGNTGELFF.